The sequence of this TCR beta chain was determined in a study of beta chain features in type 1 diabetes. On this clone itself: Its antigen is not identified.

The entirety of the isolated RNA underwent reverse transcription, so expressed TCRB transcripts were sequenced. Samples drawn from stem cell-like memory T cells averaged around 1 million reads. Data came from immunoSEQ multiplex PCR; TCRdb stores just in-frame clones and leaves some out. This table has about 16,000 clones, 45% to 55% appearing once. Points from the study as a whole: Researchers report that Type 1 diabetes patients had moderately but significantly shorter TCRB CDR3s across all four CD4+ subsets. Sampled from patients, naive, central memory and Treg TCRB repertoires appeared more similar than those sampled from healthy donors. cDNA sequencing could over-represent cells with high TCR expression.

This clonotype originated in a woman aged 18-29 years in good health. Material: stem cell memory CD4+ T cells from blood.

CDR3 sequence reads: CASRALNSGNTIYF. CDR3 bases: TGTGCCAGCAGGGCATTAAACTCTGGAAACACCATATATTTT. The rearrangement uses TRBV27 and TRBJ1-3; the D is unclear. The V end lost 6 bases, the J end lost 0 bases, and 9 bases lay between the germline ends. This CDR3 comprises 14 residues. Germline values: CDR1 MNHEY, CDR2 SMNVEV (reference sequence).